This entry features one TCR beta chain sequence. Its antigen remains unidentified. The second PCR ran about 6 to 12 cycles with a sample-barcoded 5' primer and J-beta primers. A tag from a template-switch adaptor with 12 random nucleotides marked each cDNA molecule. MiXCR, run by TCRdb on the 5' RACE reads, gives a single entry per CDR3 protein. The sample lists approximately 770,000 distinct CDR3 sequences, 58% occurring once. The source of the sample is a study of blood T cells in healthy people across ages. General observations from the study: Naive CD4+ cells and diversity were both higher in long-lived donors than in aged donors. Per million T cells, the diversity of TCR beta decreased roughly linearly as age advanced.

The CDR3 extends over 14 amino acids. Per germline, CDR1 MNHEY and CDR2 SVGAGI. The chain uses TRBV6-5 and TRBJ2-4; D tentatively fits TRBD1 or TRBD2 (5 bases each). The tail of the sequence fits TRBJ2-5 better, so the J call may be wrong. The sample consisted of blood. The origin of this receptor is a man aged 25 to 45 in good health. The CDR3 DNA reads TGTGCCAGCAGCACAGGACTGGAGAAAGAGACCCAGTACTTC. This gives the protein CASSTGLEKETQYF.